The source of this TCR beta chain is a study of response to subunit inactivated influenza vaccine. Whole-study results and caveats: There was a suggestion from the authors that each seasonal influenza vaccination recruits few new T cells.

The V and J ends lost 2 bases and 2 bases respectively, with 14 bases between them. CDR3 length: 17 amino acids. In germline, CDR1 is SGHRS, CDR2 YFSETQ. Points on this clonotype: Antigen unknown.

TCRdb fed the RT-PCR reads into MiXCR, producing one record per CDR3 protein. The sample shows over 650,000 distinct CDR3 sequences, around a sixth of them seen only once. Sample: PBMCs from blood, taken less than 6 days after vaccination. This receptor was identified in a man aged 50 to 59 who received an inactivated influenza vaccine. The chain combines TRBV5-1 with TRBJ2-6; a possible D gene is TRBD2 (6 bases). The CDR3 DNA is TGCGCCAGCAGCTTAACAGGTAGCGGTGCTGGGGCCAACGTCCTGACTTTC. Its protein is CASSLTGSGAGANVLTF.